This T cell receptor beta chain was profiled in a study of T cell responses to AZD1222 COVID-19 vaccine (dated by TCRdb to 2020 to 2023). For the study in its entirety: Because spike-specific TCR depth and breadth did not differ between the two schedules, AZD1222 recipients who got a second dose at roughly 4 weeks were pooled with those who got a second dose at roughly 12 weeks. TCR sequencing was performed for 233 trial participants, of whom around 210 were given two doses of AZD1222 and approximately 25 were given two doses of MenACWY control vaccine. Trial participants were enrolled by age into subgroups of 18-55, 56-69 and 70-plus years, and 148, 28 and 57 TCR-sequenced participants, respectively, were included in these subgroups.

The time point label, as the study defines it: baseline before first vaccination. The vaccinee samples were drawn from two UK trials, COV001 and COV002, one of which was a single-blind randomized controlled phase 2/3 trial testing AZD1222 (ChAdOx1 nCoV-19) in healthy adults. Trial participant PBMC samples were collected at day 0 and day 28 after the second dose for TCRbeta chain sequencing. V is shortened by 2 bases, J by 7 bases, and the region joining them spans 15 bases. As encoded in the germline V gene (reference sequence), CDR1 is MNHEY while CDR2 is SMNVEV. The CDR3 runs 15 residues from the cysteine to the phenylalanine. Left in the record is the CDR3 DNA by itself, 45 bases read in frame from the first base. The CDR3 regions of human TCRbeta chains were analyzed by immunosequencing. Regarding the original processing steps: TCRs in the repertoires were matched against a reference library of SARS-CoV-2-specific TCRs that had been generated with the MIRA antigen-specificity platform. Breadth was defined as the fraction of unique TCRs that were SARS-CoV-2-associated. Depth was defined as the fraction of total T cells that were SARS-CoV-2-associated. Using the MIRA data, each spike-specific TCR was mapped to the spike region that the TCR reacts to and placed in a CD4 or CD8 class. Log10-transformed breadth and depth values were compared by one-way ANOVA with Sidak's multiple comparisons tests. This is the immuneACCESS table as TCRdb keeps it, with only in-frame sequences that have V and J called. A part of the clones is gone; compared with another copy, unresolved V genes explain less than half, and the rest is unexplained. V, J and clone size are those of that table, while D and trimming were read from the DNA. The sample yields 75,000 to 100,000 clones; roughly 88% were counted once. Less than 3.5% of the sample is taken by the ten largest.

This clone was detected only once. Its antigen specificity is not known. Base qualities are missing; no much larger clone stands one base away. The study at large found these results: Nearly half of unique spike-specific TCRs reportedly recognized epitopes outside regions mutated in the B.1.351 and B.1.1.7 variants. The vaccine-associated CD4 TCRs covered the entire spike protein, and the dominant responses fell in regions 160-218 and 743-854. Participants were mostly white British and included more females than males, and it was suggested by the authors that clonal diversity may have been underestimated. Only five to seven AZD1222 recipients were SARS-CoV-2 seropositive at baseline, limiting conclusions about previously exposed vaccinees. Spike-specific TCR breadth and depth rose significantly after two AZD1222 doses compared with day 0 and with MenACWY recipients. The 56-69-year group was small, and its depth increase did not reach significance, likely because of low power. Because no day 14 peak-response samples were available, the repertoires could be characterized only after the peak T cell response.

The V and J segments used are TRBV27 and TRBJ2-1, with the D gene possibly TRBD1 or TRBD2, each one fitting 5 bases. The sequencing used peripheral blood, collected on day 0 of AZD1222 vaccination. The receptor's source is an adult in good health. The bases read TGTGCCAGCAGTTTACCCGGGACCGCTAAAAATGAGCAGTTCTTC. Its translation is CASSLPGTAKNEQFF.